The entry that follows covers one T cell receptor beta chain sequence. This CDR3 has 13 amino acids. Germline assignment: CDR1 SEHNR and CDR2 FQNEAQ (reference sequence). This record belongs to a study of patients and donors after allogeneic stem cell transplantation. TCRdb fed the RT-PCR reads into MiXCR, producing one record per CDR3 protein. This table has about 57,000 distinct CDR3 sequences, more than 10% appearing once. The sample was blood, either unsorted or a sorted T cell fraction (not recorded which). The receptor's source is a human donor who was either an allogeneic HSCT recipient or a stem cell or donor lymphocyte infusion donor (not recorded which). It is not recorded whose cells these are; they may come from a transplant donor. This chain connects TRBV7-9 to TRBJ2-5, with D unresolved. CDR3 in amino acids: CAADQNLQETQYF. CDR3 nucleotide sequence: TGTGCGGCCGACCAGAATCTCCAAGAGACCCAGTACTTC.